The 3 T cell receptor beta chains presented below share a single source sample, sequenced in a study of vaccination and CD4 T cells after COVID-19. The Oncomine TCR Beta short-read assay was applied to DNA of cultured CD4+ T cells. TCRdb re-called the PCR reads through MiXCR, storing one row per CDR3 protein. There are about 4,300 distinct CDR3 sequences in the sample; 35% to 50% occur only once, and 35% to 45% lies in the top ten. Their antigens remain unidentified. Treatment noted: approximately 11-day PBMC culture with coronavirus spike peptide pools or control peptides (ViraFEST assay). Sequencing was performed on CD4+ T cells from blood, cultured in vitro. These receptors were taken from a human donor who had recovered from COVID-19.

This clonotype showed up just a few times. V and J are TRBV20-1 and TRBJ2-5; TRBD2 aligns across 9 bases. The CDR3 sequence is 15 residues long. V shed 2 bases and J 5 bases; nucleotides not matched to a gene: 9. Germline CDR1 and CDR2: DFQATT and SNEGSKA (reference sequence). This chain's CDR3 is CSARLTSGGGETQYF. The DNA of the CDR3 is TGCAGTGCTAGACTGACTAGCGGAGGGGGGGAGACCCAGTACTTC.

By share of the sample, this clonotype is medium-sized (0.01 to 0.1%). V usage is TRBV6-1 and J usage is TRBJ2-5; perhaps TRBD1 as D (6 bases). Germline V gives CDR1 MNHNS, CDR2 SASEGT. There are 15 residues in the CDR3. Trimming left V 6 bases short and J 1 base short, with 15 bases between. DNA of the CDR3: TGTGCCAGCAGCCTCCTGCAAGGGGGCCAAGAGACCCAGTACTTC. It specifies CASSLLQGGQETQYF.

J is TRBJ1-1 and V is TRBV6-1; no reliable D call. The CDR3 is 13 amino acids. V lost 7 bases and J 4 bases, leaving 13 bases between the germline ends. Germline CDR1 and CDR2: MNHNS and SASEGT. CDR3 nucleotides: TGTGCCAGCATAGTTCATGGTTTCACTGAAGCTTTCTTT. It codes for CASIVHGFTEAFF.